The T cell receptor beta chain described here comes from a study of T-cell memory formation after mild COVID-19. On the study more broadly: Among the donors, TCR clusters were largely specific to each donor.

The CDR3 totals 14 residues. The V end was cut by 3 bases, the J end by 1 base, with 9 bases between. CDR1 is LGHNA, CDR2 YSLEER, per germline. Notes on the study in general: Whether second-wave clones peaking at day 37 were SARS-CoV-2 specific went unconfirmed.

This clonotype was seen more than once but under ten times. Its antigen is not known. TCRdb fed the 5' RACE reads into MiXCR, producing one record per CDR3 protein. Of 530,000 or so distinct CDR3 sequences detected, 15% to 20% appear once; the ten largest clones hold about 7.4%. The chain is built from TRBV4-3 and TRBJ1-1; the D is unclear. The receptor comes from an adult woman who had mild COVID-19 (a few samples of this study predate the infection). Cell type and time point are not known. Sequencing was performed on PBMCs or a T cell subset sorted from them (not recorded which). CDR3 loop: CASSHGTKNTEAFF. The CDR3 DNA follows: TGCGCCAGCAGCCACGGCACGAAGAACACTGAAGCTTTCTTT.